This TCR beta chain was captured in a study of early T cells in non-severe SARS-CoV-2 infection. TCRdb reprocessed the 5' RACE reads with MiXCR, giving one entry per CDR3 protein. The sample comprises roughly 50,000 distinct CDR3 sequences, about 8.2% of which are singletons, and 9.4% rests with the top ten. CDR3 size: 13 residues. Trimming pared 0 bases from V and 3 bases from J, leaving 6 bases between. CDR1 is SGHDT, CDR2 YYEEEE, per germline. This clonotype was detected only a few times. The sequencing sample was made of whole blood. This clonotype originated in an adult who was a healthcare worker with PCR-confirmed SARS-CoV-2 infection or an uninfected control (not recorded which). The chain combines TRBV5-6 with TRBJ1-2, with D unclear. CDR3 nucleotide sequence: TGTGCCAGCAGCTTGGACATCCACTATGGCTACACCTTC. Its translation: CASSLDIHYGYTF.